Sequencing of this T cell receptor beta chain was carried out in a study of CD8 T cells in Susac syndrome (dated by TCRdb to the late 2010s). Regarding the research as a whole: The study used repertoire sequencing to test whether antigen drove CD8+ T cell activation and differentiation in Susac syndrome. Clonality of the CD8+ T cell repertoire was compared between more than 10 healthy donors, approximately 14 Susac syndrome patients and 15 multiple sclerosis patients. The full study reports these points: The number of individuals in the TCR sequencing and HLA analysis was recognized as being relatively small.

RNA was extracted with the RNeasy kit and roughly 0.5 to 1 ug was reverse transcribed using random hexamers. TCR beta CDR3 regions were amplified with the immunoSEQ multiplex PCR assay covering 54 Vbeta and 13 Jbeta segments. PCR amplification bias was corrected by using a synthetic template baseline for primer optimization and computational correction. The authors' analysis ran thus. Only productive sequences were kept, with reads annotated to V, D and J genes according to IMGT and analyzed in immunoSEQ Analyzer. Clonality was calculated as one minus the Shannon entropy normalized by log2 of the number of productive unique sequences. For each patient and control, public and private clones were evaluated within the 100 most prevalent clones. Susac-specific clones were defined as absent from healthy and MS cohorts, 1052 published viral clones and other ImmuneACCESS disease sequences. The raw public data were reprocessed by TCRdb itself: fastp quality trimming at Q25, MiXCR clonotype calling, in-frame beta chains only. CDR3 protein duplicates are merged, each entry listing the most common genes and DNA. TCRdb's processing, not the authors', yielded these V and J calls. The table for this sample lists approximately 120,000 distinct CDR3 sequences; around nine tenths of them were counted only once. Together, the top ten hold around 0.24% of the sample.

Note on this clonotype: Its antigen is still unknown. Base-call qualities are not available, and no considerably larger clone is one nucleotide away.

Peripheral blood CD8+ and CD4+ T cells from healthy donors, Susac syndrome patients and multiple sclerosis patients were profiled by high-throughput TCR beta sequencing. Multiple sclerosis controls were treatment-naive patients with stable or active relapsing-remitting disease fulfilling revised McDonald criteria. Bulk CD8+ and CD4+ T cells were purified magnetically by negative isolation, whereas CD8+ TEMRA cells were enriched by FACS. Blood was collected in EDTA tubes and processed within 24 hours, with PBMCs isolated through density gradient centrifugation. PBMCs intended for TCR sequencing were cryopreserved in liquid nitrogen and thawed later in a water bath at 37 degrees C. A purity of at least 90% was achieved for sorted or isolated CD4+, CD8+ and CD8+ TEMRA cells. The sequence came from a human donor with multiple sclerosis. Specimen: CD8+ T cells from PBMCs.

The CDR3 protein is CASSYSVAGGHTGELFF. The DNA sequence reads TGTGCCAGCAGTTACTCGGTAGCGGGAGGCCACACCGGGGAGCTGTTTTTT. Here the chain combines TRBV6-5 and TRBJ2-2; 10 nucleotides in the junction match TRBD2. The CDR3 measures 17 amino acids from cysteine to phenylalanine. The retained sequence is limited to the CDR3, 51 bases, with the frame set at the first base. Via the germline V gene, CDR1 is MNHEY and CDR2 SVGAGI. V is cut back by 0 bases and J by 3 bases, with 4 bases in the junction unmatched.